This TCR beta chain stems from a study of cytomegalovirus exposure and HLA in healthy donors. Per the germline V gene, CDR1 is SGHAT and CDR2 is FQNNGV. V lost 5 bases, J lost 5 bases, and 5 bases stayed unmatched. This CDR3 comprises 16 residues. As to this clone: The antigen is not known.

PCR involved 60 Vbeta and 13 Jbeta primers. The method was immunoSEQ multiplex PCR; TCRdb's version includes in-frame clones alone and lacks a portion of them. The sample holds over 150,000 clones, roughly two thirds seen once. Study-level points and caveats: Sequencing depth roughly uniform across donors was assumed in presence/absence analyses. The authors reported that TCR beta sequences could predict HLA-A and HLA-B alleles. These predictions were accurate for most subjects in the first cohort. Cytomegalovirus-associated status was assigned to 164 TCR beta chains.

The TCR was taken from a woman aged 25-40 years in good health and CMV-seronegative. The V call is TRBV11-2, the J call TRBJ2-2; 13 bases agree with TRBD2. The sample consisted of PBMCs. CDR3 amino acids: CASSPTSGGVTGELFF. The CDR3 DNA sequence: TGTGCCAGCAGCCCCACTAGCGGGGGGGTTACCGGGGAGCTGTTTTTT.